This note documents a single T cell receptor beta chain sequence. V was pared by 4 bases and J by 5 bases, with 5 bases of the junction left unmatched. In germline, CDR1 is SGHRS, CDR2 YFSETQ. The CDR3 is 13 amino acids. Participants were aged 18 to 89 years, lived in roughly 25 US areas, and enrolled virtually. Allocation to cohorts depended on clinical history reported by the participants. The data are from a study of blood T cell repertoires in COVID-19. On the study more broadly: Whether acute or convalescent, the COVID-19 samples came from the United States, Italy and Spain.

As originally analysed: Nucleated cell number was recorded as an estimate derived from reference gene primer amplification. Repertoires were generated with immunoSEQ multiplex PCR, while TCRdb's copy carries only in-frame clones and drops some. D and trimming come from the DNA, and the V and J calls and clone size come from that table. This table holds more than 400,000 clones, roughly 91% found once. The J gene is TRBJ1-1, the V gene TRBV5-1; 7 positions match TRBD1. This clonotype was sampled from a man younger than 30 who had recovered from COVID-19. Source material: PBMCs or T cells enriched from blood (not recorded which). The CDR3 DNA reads TGCGCCAGCAGCAAGACAGGGCGGACTGAAGCTTTCTTT. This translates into CASSKTGRTEAFF.